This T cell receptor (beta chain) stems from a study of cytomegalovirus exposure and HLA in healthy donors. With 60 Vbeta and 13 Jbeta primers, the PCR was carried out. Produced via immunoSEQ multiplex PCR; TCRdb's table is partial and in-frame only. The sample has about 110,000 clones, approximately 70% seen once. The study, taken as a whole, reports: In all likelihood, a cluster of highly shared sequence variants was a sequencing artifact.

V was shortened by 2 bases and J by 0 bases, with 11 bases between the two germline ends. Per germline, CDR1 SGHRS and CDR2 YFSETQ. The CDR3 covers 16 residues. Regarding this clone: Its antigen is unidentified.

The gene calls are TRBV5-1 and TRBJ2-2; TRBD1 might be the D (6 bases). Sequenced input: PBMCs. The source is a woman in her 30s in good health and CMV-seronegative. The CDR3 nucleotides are TGCGCCAGCAGCTTAAAGTGGACAGCGAACACCGGGGAGCTGTTTTTT. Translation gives CASSLKWTANTGELFF.